The sequence of this TCR beta chain was determined in a study of blood T cells in healthy people across ages. It was with a sample-barcoded 5' primer and a J-beta primer mix that a second PCR of roughly 6 to 11 cycles was run. One entry per CDR3 protein results from TCRdb running MiXCR on the 5' RACE reads. The sample consists of 500,000 to 650,000 distinct CDR3 sequences, about a quarter of them appearing once. This CDR3 contains 14 residues. Germline V CDR1 and CDR2: SEHNR, FQNEAQ (reference sequence). V dropped 2 bases and J dropped 5; count of bases not matched to a gene: 5. These same data were also listed under a study on T cells of mothers and their children. That work adds: In each mother, TCR beta CDR3 reads exceeded 9.5 million; in each child, they numbered approximately 3.3 million.

The chain links TRBV7-9 to TRBJ2-7; 8 bases map to TRBD2. This sequence was found in a boy aged 2 to 10 in good health. Sequencing was done on a sample of blood. The CDR3 nucleotides read TGTGCCAGCAGCTTAACAGCGGGAGCGGACGAGCAGTACTTC. Its translation: CASSLTAGADEQYF.